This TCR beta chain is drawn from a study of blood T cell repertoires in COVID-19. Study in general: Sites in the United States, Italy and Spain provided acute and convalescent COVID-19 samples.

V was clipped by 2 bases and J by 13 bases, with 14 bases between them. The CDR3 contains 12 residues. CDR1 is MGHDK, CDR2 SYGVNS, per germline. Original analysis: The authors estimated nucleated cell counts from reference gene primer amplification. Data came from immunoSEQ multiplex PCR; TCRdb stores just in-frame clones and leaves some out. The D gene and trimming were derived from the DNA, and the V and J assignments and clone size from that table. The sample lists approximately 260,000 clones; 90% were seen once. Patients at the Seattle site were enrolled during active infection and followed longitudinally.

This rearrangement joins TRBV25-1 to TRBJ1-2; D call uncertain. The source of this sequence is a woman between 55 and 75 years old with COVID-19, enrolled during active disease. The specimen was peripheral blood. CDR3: CASSELPGRITF. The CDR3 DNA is TGTGCCAGCAGTGAACTCCCGGGTCGTATCACCTTC.